The sample holds one count of the clone carrying this T cell receptor (beta chain). Antigen unknown. Germline V gene sequence: CDR1 LNHDA, CDR2 SQIVND (reference sequence). The length of the CDR3 is 17 residues. V dropped 3 bases and J dropped 0 bases, with 12 bases sitting between them. Produced via immunoSEQ multiplex PCR; TCRdb's table is partial and in-frame only. The table shows about 130,000 clones, with 80% to 90% occurring only once. The sample belongs to a study of cytotoxic CD8 clonotypes in ibrutinib-treated CLL. Whole-study results and caveats: Baseline values of clonality outstripped age-matched healthy donors and followed circulating CD8+ T-cell counts.

Here the sequenced sample was PBMCs, taken after 24 months of ibrutinib treatment. This sequence was found in a human donor with chronic lymphocytic leukemia. The chain is built from TRBV19 and TRBJ1-6; tentative D call: TRBD1 (5 bases). CDR3 in DNA: TGTGCCAGTAGTATGGGGGAATCCAGCTCCTATAATTCACCCCTCCACTTT. It codes for CASSMGESSSYNSPLHF.